The sample holds many counts of the clone carrying this TCR beta chain. This entry comes from a study of T cells after yellow fever vaccination. This CDR3 contains 15 residues. With 6 bases clipped from V and 6 bases from J, the junction kept 9 bases outside the gene matches. The 5'RACE template-switching step produced TCR cDNA and added a universal primer site and UMIs. TCRdb processed the 5' RACE reads anew with MiXCR; each CDR3 protein has one entry. This sample has under 550,000 distinct CDR3 sequences, with about a fifth found just once. Material: PBMCs, obtained approximately 22 days after the first yellow fever vaccination. This clonotype was obtained from a man aged 18 to 29 who received the YFV17D yellow fever vaccine. The rearrangement joins TRBV12-3 or TRBV12-4 to TRBJ2-1, with 9 bases matching TRBD1. CDR3 region: CASRPETGGRNEQFF. DNA of the CDR3: TGTGCCAGCAGACCTGAGACAGGGGGTCGCAATGAGCAGTTCTTC.